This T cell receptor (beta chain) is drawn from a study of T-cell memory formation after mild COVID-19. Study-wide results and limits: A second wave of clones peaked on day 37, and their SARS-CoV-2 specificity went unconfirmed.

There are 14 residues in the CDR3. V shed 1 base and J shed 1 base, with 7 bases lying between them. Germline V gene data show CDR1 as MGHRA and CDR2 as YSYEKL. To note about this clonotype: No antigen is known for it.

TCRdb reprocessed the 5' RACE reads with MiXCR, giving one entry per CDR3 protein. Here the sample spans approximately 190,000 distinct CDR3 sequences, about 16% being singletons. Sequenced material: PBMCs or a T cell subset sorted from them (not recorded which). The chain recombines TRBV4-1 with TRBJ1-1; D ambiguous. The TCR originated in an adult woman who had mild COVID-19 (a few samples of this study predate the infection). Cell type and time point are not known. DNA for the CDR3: TGCGCCAGCAGCCAAGGAGAGGGGAACACTGAAGCTTTCTTT. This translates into CASSQGEGNTEAFF.